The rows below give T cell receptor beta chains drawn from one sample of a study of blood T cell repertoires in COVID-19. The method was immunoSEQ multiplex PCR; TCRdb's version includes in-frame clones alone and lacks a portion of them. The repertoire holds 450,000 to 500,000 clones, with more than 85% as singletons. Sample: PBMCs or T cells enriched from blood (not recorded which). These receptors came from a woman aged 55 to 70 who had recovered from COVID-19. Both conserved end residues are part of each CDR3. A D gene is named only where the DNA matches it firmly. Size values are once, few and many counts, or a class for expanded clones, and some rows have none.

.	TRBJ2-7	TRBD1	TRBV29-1	CSVAGAGGSYEQYF	TGCAGCGTTGCAGGGGCAGGGGGAAGCTACGAGCAGTACTTC
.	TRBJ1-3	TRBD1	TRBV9	CASSKTGGGDTIYF	TGTGCCAGCAGCAAAACAGGGGGCGGAGACACCATATATTTT
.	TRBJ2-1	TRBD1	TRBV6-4	CASSDRGGNEQFF	TGTGCCAGCAGCGACAGGGGTGGCAATGAGCAGTTCTTC
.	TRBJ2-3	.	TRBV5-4	CASSLSAGNPNTQYF	TGTGCCAGCAGCTTGTCGGCAGGGAACCCAAATACGCAGTATTTT
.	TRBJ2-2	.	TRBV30	CAWSAGHPGELFF	TGTGCCTGGAGTGCGGGACATCCCGGGGAGCTGTTTTTT
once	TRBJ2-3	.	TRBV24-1	CATSDFGRRGTNTQYF	TGTGCCACCAGTGATTTTGGACGGAGGGGCACGAATACGCAGTATTTT
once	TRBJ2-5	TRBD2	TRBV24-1	CATSDTDSLAGTETQYF	TGTGCCACCAGTGATACGGACTCACTAGCGGGGACGGAGACCCAGTACTTC
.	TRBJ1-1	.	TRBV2	CASSGTTGTEAFF	TGTGCCAGCAGCGGCACCACAGGAACTGAAGCTTTCTTT
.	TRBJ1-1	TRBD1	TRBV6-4	CASRGQGGSGTEAFF	TGTGCCAGCAGAGGACAGGGGGGTTCGGGCACTGAAGCTTTCTTT
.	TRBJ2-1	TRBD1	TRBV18	CASSPTGTYNEQFF	TGTGCCAGCTCGCCGACAGGGACCTACAATGAGCAGTTCTTC
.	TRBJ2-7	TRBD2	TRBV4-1	CASSQSLAGQSYEQYF	TGCGCCAGCAGCCAATCACTAGCGGGGCAATCCTACGAGCAGTACTTC
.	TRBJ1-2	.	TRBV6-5	CASSGGYGYTF	TGTGCCAGCTCGGGGGGATATGGCTACACCTTC
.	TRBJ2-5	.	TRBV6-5	CASRVHRALIETQYF	TGTGCCAGCAGAGTTCACAGGGCTCTTATTGAGACCCAGTACTTC
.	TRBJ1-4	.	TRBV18	CASSPKRSTNEKLFF	TGTGCCAGCTCACCAAAGCGCTCAACTAATGAAAAACTGTTTTTT
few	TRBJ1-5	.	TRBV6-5	CASKRLTGPQHF	TGTGCCAGCAAAAGGTTGACGGGGCCCCAGCATTTT
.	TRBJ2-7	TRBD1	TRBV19	CASSIRAGGPSTYEQYF	TGTGCCAGTAGTATCCGGGCAGGGGGACCTTCGACCTACGAGCAGTACTTC